This T cell receptor (beta chain) was observed in a study of cytomegalovirus exposure and HLA in healthy donors. Overall study: Assignment to the Caucasian-associated ancestry cluster applied to around 82% of the approximately 360 genotyped donors. The study's findings and limits: Common viral pathogens (according to a later analysis) appeared linked to several of the most significant clusters. TCR sequences were mostly rare, though some public TCRs occurred in many donors.

PCR employed 60 Vbeta and 13 Jbeta primers. Original methodology: An analysis that came later counted 80 million or so unique TCR beta chains, around 10 million shared. TCRdb keeps only in-frame clones here, not all; method: immunoSEQ multiplex PCR. V and J calls and clone size are those listed in that table; D and trimming were worked out from the DNA. The data contain fewer than 350,000 clones, over 85% of them singletons. The V gene's germline CDR1 is MNHEY and CDR2 SVGAGI. V was pared by 0 bases and J by 4 bases, with 9 bases between. CDR3 length: 15 residues. Comment on this clone: Its antigen remains unknown.

V is TRBV6-5 and J is TRBJ1-4, with D perhaps matching TRBD1 (5 bases). The sequenced material came from PBMCs. This TCR was sampled from a woman between 18 and 30 years old in good health and CMV-seronegative. In DNA, the CDR3 is TGTGCCAGCAGTTACTCGGGGGGATATAATGAAAAACTGTTTTTT. Residues: CASSYSGGYNEKLFF.